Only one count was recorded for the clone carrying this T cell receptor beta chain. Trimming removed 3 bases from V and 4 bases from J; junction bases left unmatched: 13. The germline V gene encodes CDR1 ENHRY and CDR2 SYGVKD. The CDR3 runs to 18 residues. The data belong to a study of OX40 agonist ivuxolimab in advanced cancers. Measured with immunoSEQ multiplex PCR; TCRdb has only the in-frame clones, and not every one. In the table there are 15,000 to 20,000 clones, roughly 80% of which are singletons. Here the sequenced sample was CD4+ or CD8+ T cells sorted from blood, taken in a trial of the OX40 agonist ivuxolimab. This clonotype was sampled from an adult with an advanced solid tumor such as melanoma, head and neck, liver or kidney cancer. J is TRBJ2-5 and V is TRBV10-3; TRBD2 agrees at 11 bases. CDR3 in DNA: TGTGCCATCAGTGATATTGGGACTAGCGGTCCTGCGGGAGAGACCCAGTACTTC. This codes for CAISDIGTSGPAGETQYF.